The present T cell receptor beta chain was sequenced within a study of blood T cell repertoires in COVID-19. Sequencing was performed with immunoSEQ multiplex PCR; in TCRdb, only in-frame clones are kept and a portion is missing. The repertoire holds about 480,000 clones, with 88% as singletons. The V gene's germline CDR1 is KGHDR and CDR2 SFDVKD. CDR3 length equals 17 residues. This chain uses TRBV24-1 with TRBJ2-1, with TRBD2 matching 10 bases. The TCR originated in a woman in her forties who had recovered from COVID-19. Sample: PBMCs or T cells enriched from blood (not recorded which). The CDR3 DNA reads TGTGCTACCGGGGTTAGAATGGGACTAGCGAATTTCAATGAGCAGTTCTTC. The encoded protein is CATGVRMGLANFNEQFF.